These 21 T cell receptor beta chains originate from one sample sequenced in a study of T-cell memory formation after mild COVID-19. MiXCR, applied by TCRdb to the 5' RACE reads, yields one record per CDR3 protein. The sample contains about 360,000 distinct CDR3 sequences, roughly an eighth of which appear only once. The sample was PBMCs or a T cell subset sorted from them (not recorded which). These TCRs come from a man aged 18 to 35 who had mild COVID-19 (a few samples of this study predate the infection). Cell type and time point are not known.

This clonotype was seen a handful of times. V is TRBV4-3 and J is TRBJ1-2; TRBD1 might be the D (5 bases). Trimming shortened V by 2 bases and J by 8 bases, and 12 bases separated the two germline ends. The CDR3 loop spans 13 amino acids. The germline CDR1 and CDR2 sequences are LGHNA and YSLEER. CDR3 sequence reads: CASSQKGLYGYTF. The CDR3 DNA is TGCGCCAGCAGCCAAAAGGGGCTCTACGGCTACACCTTC.

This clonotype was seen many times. The CDR3 sequence is CASSFRGTDTQYF. In nucleotides, the CDR3 is TGTGCCAGCAGCTTTCGCGGCACAGATACGCAGTATTTT. The chain links TRBV12-3 or TRBV12-4 to TRBJ2-3; D unresolved. The length of the CDR3 is 13 residues. V lost 6 bases and J 1 base, leaving 8 bases between the germline ends.

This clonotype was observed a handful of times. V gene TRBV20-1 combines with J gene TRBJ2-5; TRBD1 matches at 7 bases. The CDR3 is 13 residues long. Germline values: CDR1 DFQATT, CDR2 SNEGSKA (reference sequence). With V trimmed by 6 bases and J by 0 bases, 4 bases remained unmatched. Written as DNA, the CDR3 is TGCAGTGCCAGGGGGATCGACCAAGAGACCCAGTACTTC. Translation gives CSARGIDQETQYF.

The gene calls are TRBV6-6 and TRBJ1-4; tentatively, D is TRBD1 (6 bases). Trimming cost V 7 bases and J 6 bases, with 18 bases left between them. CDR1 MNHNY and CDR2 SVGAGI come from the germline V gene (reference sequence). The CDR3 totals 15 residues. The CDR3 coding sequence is TGTGCCAGCATCAAAAAAGGGGGGAGTTATGAAAAACTGTTTTTT. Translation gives CASIKKGGSYEKLFF.

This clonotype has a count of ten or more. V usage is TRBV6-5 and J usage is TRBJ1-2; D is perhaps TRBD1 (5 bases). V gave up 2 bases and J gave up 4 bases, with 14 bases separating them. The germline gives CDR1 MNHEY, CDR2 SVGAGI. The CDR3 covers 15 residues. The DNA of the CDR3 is TGTGCCAGCAGTTACCGCTCGTCGGGGGTCTATGGCTACACCTTC. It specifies CASSYRSSGVYGYTF.

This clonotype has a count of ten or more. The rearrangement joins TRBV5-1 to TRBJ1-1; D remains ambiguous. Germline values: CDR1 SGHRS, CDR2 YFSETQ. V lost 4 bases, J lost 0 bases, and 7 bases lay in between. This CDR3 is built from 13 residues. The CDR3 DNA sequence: TGCGCCAGCAGCGAAGGTATGAACACTGAAGCTTTCTTT. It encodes CASSEGMNTEAFF.

The CDR3 bases are TGTGCCAGCAGTTACAGACAGGGGGCCTCGACCTACGAGCAGTACGTC. Translating it yields CASSYRQGASTYEQYV. The chain has TRBV6-6 and TRBJ2-7, with TRBD1 identical over 10 bases. CDR1 and CDR2 (germline): MNHNY, SVGAGI (reference sequence). The V gene end was trimmed by 2 bases and the J gene end by 2 bases; junction bases not matched to a gene: 6. The length of the CDR3 is 16 residues.

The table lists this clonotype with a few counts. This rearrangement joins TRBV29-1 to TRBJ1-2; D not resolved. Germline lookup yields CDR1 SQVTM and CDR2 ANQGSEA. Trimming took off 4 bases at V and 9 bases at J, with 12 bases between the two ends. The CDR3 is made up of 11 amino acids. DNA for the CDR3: TGCAGCGTTGGGCAGAAGTCAAGCTACACCTTC. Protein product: CSVGQKSSYTF.

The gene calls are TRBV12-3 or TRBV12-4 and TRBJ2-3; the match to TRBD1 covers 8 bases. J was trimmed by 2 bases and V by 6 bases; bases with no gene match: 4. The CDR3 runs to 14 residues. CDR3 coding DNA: TGTGCCAGCAGACGGACAGGGTCCACAGATACGCAGTATTTT. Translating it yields CASRRTGSTDTQYF.

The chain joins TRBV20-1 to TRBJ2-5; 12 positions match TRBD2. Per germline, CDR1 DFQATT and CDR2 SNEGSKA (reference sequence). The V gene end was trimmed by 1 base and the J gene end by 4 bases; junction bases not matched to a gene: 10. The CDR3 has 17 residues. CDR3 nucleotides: TGCAGTGCTAGAGTATCGCTAGCGGGGGGGCCGGGAGAGACCCAGTACTTC. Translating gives CSARVSLAGGPGETQYF.

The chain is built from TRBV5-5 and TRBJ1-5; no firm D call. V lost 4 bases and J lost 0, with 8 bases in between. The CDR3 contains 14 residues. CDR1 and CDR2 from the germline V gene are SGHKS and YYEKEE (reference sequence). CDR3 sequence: CASSMDLSNQPQHF. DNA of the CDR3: TGTGCCAGCAGCATGGACCTTAGCAATCAGCCCCAGCATTTT.

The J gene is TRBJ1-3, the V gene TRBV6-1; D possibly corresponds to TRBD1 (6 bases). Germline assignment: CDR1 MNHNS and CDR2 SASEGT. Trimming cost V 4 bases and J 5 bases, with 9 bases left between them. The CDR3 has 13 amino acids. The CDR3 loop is CASSGGQRNTIYF. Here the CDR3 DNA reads TGTGCCAGCAGTGGCGGACAGAGAAACACCATATATTTT.

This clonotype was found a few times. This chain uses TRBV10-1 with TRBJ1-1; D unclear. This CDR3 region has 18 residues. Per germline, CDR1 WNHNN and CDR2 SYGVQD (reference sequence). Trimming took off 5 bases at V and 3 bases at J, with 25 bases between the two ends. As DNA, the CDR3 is TGCGCCAGCAGTCCTCAGGCAGGCGAGACCGACTACTACACTGAAGCTTTCTTT. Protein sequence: CASSPQAGETDYYTEAFF.

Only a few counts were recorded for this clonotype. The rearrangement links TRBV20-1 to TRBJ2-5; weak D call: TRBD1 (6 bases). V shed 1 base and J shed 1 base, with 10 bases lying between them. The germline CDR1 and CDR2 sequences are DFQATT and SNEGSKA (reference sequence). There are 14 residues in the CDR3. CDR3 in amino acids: CSARGDTPQETQYF. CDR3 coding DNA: TGCAGTGCTAGAGGGGACACTCCCCAAGAGACCCAGTACTTC.

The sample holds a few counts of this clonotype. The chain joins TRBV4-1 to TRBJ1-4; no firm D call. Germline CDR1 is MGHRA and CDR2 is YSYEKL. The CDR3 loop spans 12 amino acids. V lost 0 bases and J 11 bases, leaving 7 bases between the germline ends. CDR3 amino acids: CASSQDAEKLFF. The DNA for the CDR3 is TGCGCCAGCAGCCAAGATGCAGAGAAACTGTTTTTT.

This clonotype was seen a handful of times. The CDR3 region has the DNA TGCGCCAGCAGCCAAGATAGGCAGAACAGACGGCCCCAGCATTTT. This gives the protein CASSQDRQNRRPQHF. The V gene is TRBV4-1, the J gene TRBJ1-5; D unclear. CDR1 is MGHRA and CDR2 is YSYEKL in the germline V gene. The CDR3 runs 15 residues. Deletions cut 0 bases from V and 9 bases from J, with 15 bases between.

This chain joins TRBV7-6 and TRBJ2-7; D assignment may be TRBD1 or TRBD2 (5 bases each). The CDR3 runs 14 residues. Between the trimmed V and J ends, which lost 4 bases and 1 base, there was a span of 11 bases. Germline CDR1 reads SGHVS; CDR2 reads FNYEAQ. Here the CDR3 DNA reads TGTGCCAGCAGCTCCTTGAGGGGATCCTACGAGCAGTACTTC. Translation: CASSSLRGSYEQYF.

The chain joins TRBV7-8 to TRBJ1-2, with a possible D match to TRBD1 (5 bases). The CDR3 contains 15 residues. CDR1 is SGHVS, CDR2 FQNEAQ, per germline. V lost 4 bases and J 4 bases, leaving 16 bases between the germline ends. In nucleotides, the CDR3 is TGTGCCAGCAGCTCGGGGGACCGGGTTTTCTATGGCTACACCTTC. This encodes CASSSGDRVFYGYTF.

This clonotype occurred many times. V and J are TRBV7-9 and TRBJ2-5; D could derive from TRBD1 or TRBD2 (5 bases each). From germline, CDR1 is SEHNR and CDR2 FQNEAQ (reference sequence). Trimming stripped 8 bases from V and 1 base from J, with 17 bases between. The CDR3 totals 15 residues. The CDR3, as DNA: TGTGCCAGCGTGGATTCGGGGACCGTCCAAGAGACCCAGTACTTC. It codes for CASVDSGTVQETQYF.

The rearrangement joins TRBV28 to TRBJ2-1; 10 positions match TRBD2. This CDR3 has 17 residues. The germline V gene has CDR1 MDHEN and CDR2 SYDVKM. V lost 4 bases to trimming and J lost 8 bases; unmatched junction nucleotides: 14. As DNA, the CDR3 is TGTGCCAGCAGTTCCCCTGGAACTAGCGGGGAGGTCCATGAGCAGTTCTTC. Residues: CASSSPGTSGEVHEQFF.

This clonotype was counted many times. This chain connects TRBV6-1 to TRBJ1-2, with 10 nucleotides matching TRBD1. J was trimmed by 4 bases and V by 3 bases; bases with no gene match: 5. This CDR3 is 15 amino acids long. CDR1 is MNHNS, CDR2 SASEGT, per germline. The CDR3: CASSDPGQGTYGYTF. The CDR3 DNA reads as TGTGCCAGCAGTGACCCGGGACAGGGGACCTATGGCTACACCTTC.